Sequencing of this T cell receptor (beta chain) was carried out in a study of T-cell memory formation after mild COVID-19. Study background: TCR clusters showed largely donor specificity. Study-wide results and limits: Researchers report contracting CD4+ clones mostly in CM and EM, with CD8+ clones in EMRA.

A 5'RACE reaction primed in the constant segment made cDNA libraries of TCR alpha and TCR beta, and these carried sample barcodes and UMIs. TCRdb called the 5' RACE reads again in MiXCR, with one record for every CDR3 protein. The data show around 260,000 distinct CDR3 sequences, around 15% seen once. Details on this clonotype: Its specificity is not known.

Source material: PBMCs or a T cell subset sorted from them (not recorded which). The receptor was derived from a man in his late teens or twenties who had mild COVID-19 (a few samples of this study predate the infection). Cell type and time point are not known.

The CDR3 coding sequence is TGTGCCAGCAGCTTAGCAGGGGGCGCGCGGGAGACCCAGTACTTC. Translation: CASSLAGGARETQYF. The V call is TRBV7-2, the J call TRBJ2-5, with 7 bases identical to TRBD1. J lost 5 bases, V lost 0 bases, and 6 bases had no gene match. The CDR3 is 15 residues long. In germline, CDR1 is SGHTA, CDR2 FQGNSA.